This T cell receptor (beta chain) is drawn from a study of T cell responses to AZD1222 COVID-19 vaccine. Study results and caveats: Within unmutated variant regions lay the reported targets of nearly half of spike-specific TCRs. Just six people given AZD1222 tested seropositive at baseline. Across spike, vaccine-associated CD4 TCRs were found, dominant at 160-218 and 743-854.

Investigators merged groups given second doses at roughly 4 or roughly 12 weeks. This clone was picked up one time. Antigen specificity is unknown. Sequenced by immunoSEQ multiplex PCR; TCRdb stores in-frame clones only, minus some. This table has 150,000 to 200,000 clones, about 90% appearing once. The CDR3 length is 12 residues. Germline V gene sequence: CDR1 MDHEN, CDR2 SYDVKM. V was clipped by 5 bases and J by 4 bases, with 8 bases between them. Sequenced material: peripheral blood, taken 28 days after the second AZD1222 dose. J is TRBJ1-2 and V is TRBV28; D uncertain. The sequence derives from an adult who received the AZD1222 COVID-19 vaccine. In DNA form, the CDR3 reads TGTGCCAGCAGTCTTCCTCTCTATGGCTACACCTTC. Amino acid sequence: CASSLPLYGYTF.